The clone carrying this T cell receptor beta chain was seen a single time. Antigen: not known. The CDR3 end shows no conserved phenylalanine or tryptophan, and so a read error is likely. This specimen belongs to a study of tumor-infiltrating lymphocytes in primary liver carcinoma. In the study overall: Enrolled patients were male and female, aged 30 to 69 years. Study outcomes and limitations: Blood trailed tumors significantly in top-250-clone fraction (p = 0.039). Top clones occupying all five tumor regions numbered only about 8-25%. The overlap of tumor-adjacent and tumor-blood pairs was smaller than that of tumor region pairs.

This CDR3 spans 14 amino acids. The ends lost 3 bases at V and 11 bases at J; junction bases unmatched: 12. The V gene's germline CDR1 is SGHNT and CDR2 YENEEA. Without any cell sorting, 20-30 mg of bulk tissue yielded co-extracted RNA and DNA. With around 500 ng total RNA as template and a constant-region primer, TCR beta cDNA was made. Generation of the TCR beta libraries relied on three nested multiplex PCR rounds using slightly modified ARM-PCR. The study ran its first two PCR rounds for nine to ten cycles each, using TRBV1-TRBV30 forward primers and a C-beta reverse primer. One entry per CDR3 protein, called by TCRdb with MiXCR from the multiplex PCR reads. The sample holds about 100,000 distinct CDR3 sequences, 69% seen once.

The receptor was isolated from a woman aged 60-75 years with primary liver carcinoma and hepatitis B virus infection. Material: liver tumor tissue from sampling region 5. Indicated subset: tumor region T5, tumor centre. V gene TRBV11-3 combines with J gene TRBJ1-2, with 7 bases matching TRBD1. CDR3 nucleotides: TGTGCCAGCAGCTTCCCGATAGGGGGCATTGGTTACACCCTC. Protein: CASSFPIGGIGYTL.